This T cell receptor (beta chain) was sequenced for a study of blood T cell repertoires in COVID-19. The protocol was immunoSEQ multiplex PCR, while the TCRdb copy is restricted to in-frame clones and leaves out a portion. The repertoire holds 250,000 to 300,000 clones, with approximately 90% as singletons. This CDR3 spans 14 amino acids. V was cut by 6 bases and J by 7 bases, with 15 bases left in between. Looked up from germline, CDR1 is MNHEY and CDR2 is SVGAGI. This receptor was obtained from a man in his forties with acute or convalescent COVID-19. The source material was peripheral blood. The chain couples TRBV6-5 to TRBJ1-4, with D possibly TRBD1 on 5 matching bases. This CDR3 reads CASSGRGLGEKLFF. The CDR3 nucleotides read TGTGCCAGCAGCGGGCGGGGGTTAGGTGAAAAACTGTTTTTT.